A single sample gave rise to the 5 T cell receptor beta chains below, sequenced in a study of blood T cells in healthy people across ages. A second about 7 to 12 cycle PCR used barcoded and J-beta primers. TCRdb recomputed calls from the 5' RACE reads with MiXCR, one row per CDR3 protein. The sample gives fewer than 2,000,000 distinct CDR3 sequences, about 39% of which show up once; approximately 22% is in the top ten. Sequenced sample: blood. These receptor sequences come from a human donor in good health.

This clonotype turned up a few times. The chain couples TRBV20-1 to TRBJ2-7, with a weak D call TRBD1 (6 bases). CDR1 and CDR2 from the germline V gene are DFQATT and SNEGSKA (reference sequence). V lost 5 bases, J lost 4 bases, and 12 bases lay in between. This CDR3 has 12 amino acids. CDR3 nucleotides: TGCAGTGCTCTAAAACAGGGTTACGAGCAGTACTTC. This translates into CSALKQGYEQYF.

The V call is TRBV9, the J call TRBJ2-4; D is perhaps TRBD2 (6 bases). Trimming took 0 bases from V and 13 from J, leaving 17 bases between them. Germline CDR1 SGDLS, CDR2 YYNGEE. The CDR3 consists of 14 residues. Written as DNA, the CDR3 is TGTGCCAGCAGCGTAGCAGGAGGGGCCTGGGAGCAGTACTTC. This codes for CASSVAGGAWEQYF. The full variable domain, completed using reference TRBV9 and TRBJ2-4, is DSGVTQTPKHLITATGQRVTLRCSPRSGDLSVYWYQQSLDQGLQFLIQYYNGEERAKGNILERFSAQQFPDLHSELNLSSLELGDSALYFCASSVAGGAWEQYFGAGTRLSVL.

The chain uses TRBV20-1 and TRBJ2-7; the D gene is possibly TRBD2 (6 bases). Germline-derived CDR1 and CDR2 are DFQATT and SNEGSKA (reference sequence). Trimming left V 0 bases short and J 5 bases short, with 14 bases between. The length of the CDR3 is 14 residues. In DNA form, the CDR3 reads TGCAGTGCTAGAGATGTCGGCGGGGCCCACGAGCAGTACTTC. This codes for CSARDVGGAHEQYF.

This clonotype has a handful of counts. This may be a read error, as it is one base from a much larger clone. The chain joins TRBV29-1 to TRBJ1-2; D perhaps matches TRBD1 (5 bases). Germline V gene data show CDR1 as SQVTM and CDR2 as ANQGSEA. The CDR3 is 11 residues long. CDR3 in amino acids: CSVGDLRGCTF. In nucleotides, the CDR3 is TGCAGCGTGGGGGACCTCCGTGGCTGCACCTTC.

This clonotype was detected ten times or more. V usage is TRBV29-1 and J usage is TRBJ1-1; D gene uncertain. V shed 6 bases and J shed 3 bases, with 5 bases lying between them. This CDR3 has 10 residues. Germline V gene sequence: CDR1 SQVTM, CDR2 ANQGSEA. This CDR3 reads CSVRYTEAFF. CDR3 nucleotides: TGCAGCGTCCGGTACACTGAAGCTTTCTTT.